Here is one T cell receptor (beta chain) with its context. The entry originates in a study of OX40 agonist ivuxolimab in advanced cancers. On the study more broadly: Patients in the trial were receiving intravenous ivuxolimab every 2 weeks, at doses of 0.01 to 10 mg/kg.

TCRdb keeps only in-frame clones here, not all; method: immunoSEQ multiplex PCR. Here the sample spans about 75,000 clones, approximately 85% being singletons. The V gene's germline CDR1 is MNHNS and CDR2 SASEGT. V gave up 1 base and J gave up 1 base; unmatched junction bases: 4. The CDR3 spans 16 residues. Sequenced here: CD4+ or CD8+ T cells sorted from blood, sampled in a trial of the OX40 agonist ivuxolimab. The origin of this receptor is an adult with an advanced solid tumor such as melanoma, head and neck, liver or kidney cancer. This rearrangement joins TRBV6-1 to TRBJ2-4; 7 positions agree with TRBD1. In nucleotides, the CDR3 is TGTGCCAGCAGTGAAGATCTGACAGGGGCCAAAAACATTCAGTACTTC. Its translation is CASSEDLTGAKNIQYF.